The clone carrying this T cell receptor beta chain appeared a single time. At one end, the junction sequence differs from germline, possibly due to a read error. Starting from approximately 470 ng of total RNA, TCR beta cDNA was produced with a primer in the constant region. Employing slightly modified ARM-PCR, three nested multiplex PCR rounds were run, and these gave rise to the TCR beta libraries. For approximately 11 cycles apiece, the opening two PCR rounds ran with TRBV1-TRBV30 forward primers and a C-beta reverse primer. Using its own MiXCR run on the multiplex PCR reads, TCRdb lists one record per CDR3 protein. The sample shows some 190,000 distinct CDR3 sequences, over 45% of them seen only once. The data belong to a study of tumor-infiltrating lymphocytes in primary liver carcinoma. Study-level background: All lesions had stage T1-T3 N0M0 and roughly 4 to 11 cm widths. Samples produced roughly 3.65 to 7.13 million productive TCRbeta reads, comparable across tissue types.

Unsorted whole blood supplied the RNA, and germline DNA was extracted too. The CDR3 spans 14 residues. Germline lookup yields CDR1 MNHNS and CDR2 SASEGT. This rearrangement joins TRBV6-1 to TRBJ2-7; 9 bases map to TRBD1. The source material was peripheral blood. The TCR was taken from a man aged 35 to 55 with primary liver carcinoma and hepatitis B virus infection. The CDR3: CVSSGTGTTYEQYF. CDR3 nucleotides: TGTGTCAGCAGTGGGACAGGGACAACCTACGAGCAGTACTTC.